A single sample gave rise to the 9 T cell receptor beta chains below, sequenced in a study of T cell responses to AZD1222 COVID-19 vaccine. The method was immunoSEQ multiplex PCR; TCRdb's version includes in-frame clones alone and lacks a portion of them. The table lists 130,000 or so clones, 80% to 90% of them singletons. This material consisted of peripheral blood, taken on day 0 of AZD1222 vaccination. Source of these receptors: an adult in good health.

In nucleotides, the CDR3 is TGTGCCAGCAGCTTAGCGCTCGGGACAGGGTCTGGCGAGCAGTACTTC. Amino acid sequence: CASSLALGTGSGEQYF. The V call is TRBV7-2, the J call TRBJ2-7; 9 bases align to TRBD1. Germline values: CDR1 SGHTA, CDR2 FQGNSA. Trimming cost V 0 bases and J 6 bases; bases outside gene matches: 9. The CDR3 spans 16 residues.

The table lists this clone with a few counts. The chain links TRBV7-2 to TRBJ2-3; 12 positions agree with TRBD2. This CDR3 contains 16 residues. Germline V gene data show CDR1 as SGHTA and CDR2 as FQGNSA. J was trimmed by 6 bases and V by 7 bases; bases with no gene match: 11. The chain's CDR3 is CASTTMTSGRRDTQYF. CDR3 nucleotides: TGTGCCAGCACGACAATGACTAGCGGGAGACGGGATACGCAGTATTTT.

In DNA form, the CDR3 reads TGCAGTGCTGAAGCTAGGGAGACCCAGTACTTC. This codes for CSAEARETQYF. The gene calls are TRBV20-1 and TRBJ2-5; D remains unclear. Germline V gene data show CDR1 as DFQATT and CDR2 as SNEGSKA (reference sequence). V lost 5 bases and J 5 bases, leaving 9 bases between the germline ends. This CDR3 comprises 11 residues.

J is TRBJ1-1 and V is TRBV19; D gene uncertain. Trimming stripped 11 bases from V and 3 bases from J, with 10 bases between. Germline V lookup: CDR1 LNHDA, CDR2 SQIVND (reference sequence). The CDR3 has 11 amino acids. Written as DNA, the CDR3 is TGTGCCTCCCTAAGGTACACTGAAGCTTTCTTT. This codes for CASLRYTEAFF.

The rearrangement uses TRBV3-1 (or the pseudogene TRBV3-2) and TRBJ1-2; D ambiguous. Germline CDR1 reads LGHDT; CDR2 reads YNNKEL (reference sequence). The CDR3 totals 13 residues. V lost 0 bases and J 3 bases, leaving 5 bases between the germline ends. The DNA of the CDR3 is TGTGCCAGCAGCCAAGATCAATACTATGGCTACACCTTC. The encoded protein is CASSQDQYYGYTF.

The rearrangement uses TRBV7-9 and TRBJ2-7; D is undetermined. The germline gives CDR1 SEHNR, CDR2 FQNEAQ (reference sequence). The CDR3 totals 12 residues. The V end lost 3 bases, the J end lost 6 bases, and 9 bases lay between the germline ends. The CDR3 bases are TGTGCCAGCAGCTTTTCTGCCGGCGAGCAGTACTTC. Residues: CASSFSAGEQYF.

The rearrangement joins TRBV2 to TRBJ1-5, with 8 nucleotides matching TRBD1. Germline CDR1 is SNHLY and CDR2 is FYNNEI. The CDR3 covers 16 residues. V lost 4 bases, J lost 6 bases, and 11 bases stayed unmatched. The CDR3 DNA sequence: TGTGCCAGCAGTGTGAAAGGGACAGGAGCCACTCAGCCCCAGCATTTT. Translating it yields CASSVKGTGATQPQHF. The entire variable domain, with the rest obtained from reference TRBV2 and TRBJ1-5, is as follows: EPEVTQTPSHQVTQMGQEVILRCVPISNHLYFYWYRQILGQKVEFLVSFYNNEISEKSEIFDDQFSVERPDGSNFTLKIRSTKLEDSAMYFCASSVKGTGATQPQHFGDGTRLSIL.

The chain carries TRBV3-1 (or the pseudogene TRBV3-2) and TRBJ2-7; D unclear. This CDR3 region has 13 residues. The germline gives CDR1 LGHDT, CDR2 YNNKEL (reference sequence). With 3 bases removed from V and 6 bases from J, the gap between germline ends came to 12 bases. CDR3: CASSHSGSGEQYF. The CDR3 nucleotides are TGTGCCAGCAGCCATTCTGGGTCGGGCGAGCAGTACTTC.

This clone is a singleton in its sample. The rearrangement uses TRBV5-1 and TRBJ1-3; the D gene is possibly TRBD1 (5 bases). This CDR3 has 14 amino acids. V lost 6 bases, J lost 3 bases, and 13 bases lay in between. Germline lookup yields CDR1 SGHRS and CDR2 YFSETQ. This chain's CDR3 is CASTQGASGNTIYF. In DNA, the CDR3 is TGCGCCAGCACCCAAGGGGCTAGTGGAAACACCATATATTTT.